The 25 T cell receptor beta chains below were found in one sample sequenced in a study of blood T cells in healthy people across ages. The use of a sample-barcoded 5' primer and a J-beta primer mix characterized a second PCR of roughly 7 to 11 cycles. A single record per CDR3 protein comes from TCRdb applying MiXCR to the 5' RACE reads. The table has under 1,100,000 distinct CDR3 sequences, under 30% seen once; the top ten hold approximately 0.79%. The sample was also reused in another study, on T cells of mothers and their children.

Sequenced material: blood. All receptors derive from a girl between 2 and 10 years old in good health.

As regards this clonotype: One end of the junction varies from germline; a read error may be responsible. This rearrangement joins TRBV2 to TRBJ2-1; 12 nucleotides match TRBD1. The CDR3 runs to 15 residues. Germline CDR1 is SNHLY and CDR2 is FYNNEI. The CDR3 sequence: CASITGQGAYNAQFF. CDR3 sequence (DNA): TGTGCCAGCATCACGGGACAGGGGGCTTACAATGCGCAGTTCTTC. Together with reference TRBV2 and TRBJ2-1, the CDR3 gives the full variable domain: EPEVTQTPSHQVTQMGQEVILRCVPISNHLYFYWYRQILGQKVEFLVSFYNNEISEKSEIFDDQFSVERPDGSNFTLKIRSTKLEDSAMYFCASITGQGAYNAQFFGPGTRLTVL.

This clonotype was detected a few times. This rearrangement joins TRBV20-1 to TRBJ2-6; either TRBD1 or TRBD2 may supply D (5 bases each). Germline CDR1 DFQATT, CDR2 SNEGSKA (reference sequence). V was clipped by 3 bases and J by 5 bases, with 14 bases between them. The CDR3 length is 15 residues. The CDR3 sequence is CSASGEGLRANVLTF. DNA for the CDR3: TGCAGTGCTAGCGGTGAGGGGCTCCGGGCCAACGTCCTGACTTTC.

This clonotype came up a few times. The rearrangement links TRBV7-2 to TRBJ2-5, with TRBD2 identical over 7 bases. TRBJ2-1 matches the DNA end more closely, so the J call is doubtful. The CDR3 totals 19 residues. The germline V gene has CDR1 SGHTA and CDR2 FQGNSA. In DNA, the CDR3 is TGTGCCAGCAGCTTAGCCTACCCAGCGGGGAGGAGGACAAGCAATGAGCAGTTCTTC. This gives the protein CASSLAYPAGRRTSNEQFF.

This clonotype came up a few times. The V call is TRBV29-1, the J call TRBJ2-3; TRBD2 might be the D (5 bases). The CDR3 is 13 amino acids. Deletions cut 8 bases from V and 4 bases from J, with 16 bases between. Per the germline V gene, CDR1 is SQVTM and CDR2 is ANQGSEA. CDR3 bases: TGCAGCATCCGAAGAGGGTCGGCAGATACGCAGTATTTT. Residues: CSIRRGSADTQYF.

About this clonotype: A read error may produce the germline difference seen at one junction end. The chain combines TRBV3-1 with TRBJ1-2, with D unresolved. This CDR3 has 12 residues. In germline, CDR1 is LGHDT, CDR2 YNNKEL (reference sequence). The CDR3 sequence: CASSPSGYGHTF. The CDR3 nucleotides read TGTGCCAGCAGCCCTTCCGGGTATGGCCACACCTTC.

This clonotype was counted between two and nine times. This chain links TRBV12-3 or TRBV12-4 with TRBJ2-3; TRBD2 agrees at 8 bases. Trimming cost V 5 bases and J 9 bases; bases outside gene matches: 4. The CDR3 covers 12 residues. The CDR3 sequence is CASSPGTRTQYF. In DNA, the CDR3 is TGTGCCAGCAGTCCCGGGACTAGAACGCAGTATTTT.

About this clonotype itself: Its ends do not fully match the called genes, so a read error is possible. The J gene is TRBJ2-5, the V gene TRBV6-2 or TRBV6-3, with a weak D call TRBD2 (6 bases). CDR3 length: 15 amino acids. Germline lookup yields CDR1 MNHEY and CDR2 SVGEGT. The CDR3 loop reads CASSYARTGGETQHF. CDR3 bases: TGTGCCAGCAGTTATGCCAGGACCGGGGGAGAGACCCAGCACTTC.

This CDR3 reads CSARGRWSGVVTDTQYF. The CDR3 coding sequence is TGCAGTGCTAGAGGCAGGTGGTCAGGTGTTGTAACAGATACGCAGTATTTT. The gene calls are TRBV20-1 and TRBJ2-3; D is unresolved. V lost 1 base, J lost 3 bases, and 20 bases lay in between. This CDR3 has 17 amino acids. Germline V CDR1 and CDR2: DFQATT, SNEGSKA (reference sequence).

The genes are TRBV3-1 and TRBJ1-2; possibly TRBD1 for D (6 bases). V was shortened by 5 bases and J by 8 bases, with 24 bases between the two germline ends. The germline CDR1 and CDR2 sequences are LGHDT and YNNKEL (reference sequence). This CDR3 comprises 16 residues. This CDR3 is CASSATAGGYDKGYTF. In DNA form, the CDR3 reads TGTGCCAGCAGCGCCACGGCGGGGGGCTATGATAAGGGCTACACCTTC.

V and J are TRBV24-1 and TRBJ2-6, with TRBD1 matching 9 bases. The CDR3 is made up of 18 amino acids. The V gene end was trimmed by 7 bases and the J gene end by 1 base; junction bases not matched to a gene: 10. Germline V gives CDR1 KGHDR, CDR2 SFDVKD. CDR3 in DNA: TGTGCCACCAGCCTTTCCGGGACAGGGTGGTCTGGGGCCAACGTCCTGACTTTC. Translating gives CATSLSGTGWSGANVLTF.

This clonotype was picked up a small number of times. The V gene is TRBV12-3 or TRBV12-4, the J gene TRBJ2-3; no clear D gene. This CDR3 contains 13 residues. Between the trimmed V and J ends, which lost 3 bases and 6 bases, there was a span of 10 bases. In DNA form, the CDR3 reads TGTGCCAGCAGTTTGCCTAGACCGGATACGCAGTATTTT. Its protein is CASSLPRPDTQYF.

The gene calls are TRBV9 and TRBJ2-5; TRBD2 might be the D (5 bases). Germline V CDR1 and CDR2: SGDLS, YYNGEE. The germline V and J ends were trimmed by 4 bases and 4 bases, with 23 bases remaining between them. This CDR3 has 17 amino acids. CDR3 coding DNA: TGTGCCAGCAGCACACACCCCATCGAGGGATCTAGAGAGACCCAGTACTTC. Protein sequence: CASSTHPIEGSRETQYF.

This clonotype was seen a handful of times. This chain connects TRBV5-1 to TRBJ2-5; TRBD1 agrees at 7 bases. This CDR3 is 16 amino acids long. The V and J ends lost 0 bases and 2 bases, in that order; junction bases with no gene match: 7. Germline lookup yields CDR1 SGHRS and CDR2 YFSETQ. In DNA, the CDR3 is TGCGCCAGCAGCTTGGGGGTCGGGACAGATCAAGAGACCCAGTACTTC. Translating it yields CASSLGVGTDQETQYF.

This clonotype was detected a few times. The rearrangement joins TRBV5-6 to TRBJ2-1; TRBD2 agrees at 8 bases. The end of the DNA aligns better with TRBJ2-5, so the J call may be wrong. Germline V lookup: CDR1 SGHDT, CDR2 YYEEEE. This CDR3 is built from 15 residues. The CDR3 region is CASSSVAGLQETQYF. The CDR3 DNA follows: TGTGCCAGCAGCTCAGTAGCGGGGCTTCAAGAGACCCAGTACTTC.

There are a few counts of this clonotype. The rearrangement links TRBV12-5 to TRBJ2-5, with 12 bases identical to TRBD2. Looked up from germline, CDR1 is LGHNT and CDR2 is FRNRAP. With V trimmed by 2 bases and J by 11 bases, 6 bases remained unmatched. The CDR3 sequence is 14 residues long. The CDR3 here is CASGLILAGGEQYF. The CDR3, as DNA: TGTGCTAGTGGTTTGATACTAGCGGGAGGAGAGCAGTACTTC.

The rearrangement joins TRBV7-9 to TRBJ2-7, with 9 bases aligning to TRBD1. The CDR3 is 14 residues long. Germline CDR1 is SEHNR and CDR2 is FQNEAQ (reference sequence). After removal of 5 bases from V and 5 bases from J, the junction contained 7 bases not matched to a gene. CDR3 bases: TGTGCCAGCAGCCTAACCGGGACAGGGAACGAGCAGTACTTC. Its translation: CASSLTGTGNEQYF. Complete variable domain (other parts from reference TRBV7-9 and TRBJ2-7): DTGVSQNPRHKITKRGQNVTFRCDPISEHNRLYWYRQTLGQGPEFLTYFQNEAQLEKSRLLSDRFSAERPKGSFSTLEIQRTEQGDSAMYLCASSLTGTGNEQYFGPGTRLTVT.

The chain has TRBV5-1 and TRBJ2-2, with 7 bases identical to TRBD2. This CDR3 has 16 residues. V was pared by 3 bases and J by 1 base, with 6 bases of the junction left unmatched. Germline CDR1 is SGHRS and CDR2 is YFSETQ. CDR3 nucleotide sequence: TGCGCCAGCAGCTCAACTGGGAGGGAGAACACCGGGGAGCTGTTTTTT. Amino acids: CASSSTGRENTGELFF. The full variable domain, rest sourced from reference TRBV5-1 and TRBJ2-2, is KAGVTQTPRYLIKTRGQQVTLSCSPISGHRSVSWYQQTPGQGLQFLFEYFSETQRNKGNFPGRFSGRQFSNSRSEMNVSTLELGDSALYLCASSSTGRENTGELFFGEGSRLTVL.

The chain employs TRBV20-1 and TRBJ2-3; no firm D call. CDR1 is DFQATT, CDR2 SNEGSKA, per germline (reference sequence). This CDR3 has 16 residues. The germline V and J ends were trimmed by 3 bases and 5 bases, with 21 bases remaining between them. The CDR3 coding sequence is TGCAGTGCTAGCCTGGGTGTCGGAAACTACCAAGATACGCAGTATTTT. It is translated as CSASLGVGNYQDTQYF.

The chain recombines TRBV9 with TRBJ2-5; 8 nucleotides align to TRBD2. The J call may be wrong; the DNA end is better matched by TRBJ2-7. The V gene's germline CDR1 is SGDLS and CDR2 YYNGEE. This CDR3 is 16 amino acids long. The DNA for the CDR3 is TGTGCCAGCAGCGTAGGGACCGGGACTAGATATTACGAGCAGTACTTC. It specifies CASSVGTGTRYYEQYF.

The V call is TRBV12-5, the J call TRBJ2-6; no clear D. The CDR3 has 16 residues. CDR1 is LGHNT and CDR2 is FRNRAP in the germline V gene. V was trimmed by 1 base and J by 2 bases, leaving 9 bases between them. The CDR3 DNA reads TGTGCTAGTGGTTTGGGTTCTGGGGCTGGGGCCAACGTCCTGACTTTC. Protein sequence: CASGLGSGAGANVLTF.

This clonotype was recorded a few times. The chain employs TRBV9 and TRBJ2-3; either TRBD1 or TRBD2 may supply D (5 bases each). Germline loops: CDR1 SGDLS, CDR2 YYNGEE. V was cut by 4 bases and J by 2 bases, with 14 bases left in between. The CDR3 extends over 15 amino acids. The CDR3 DNA is TGTGCCAGCAGCAAGAGGACACGGGACACAGATACGCAGTATTTT. Translation gives CASSKRTRDTDTQYF.

The chain carries TRBV12-3 or TRBV12-4 and TRBJ1-2; 7 nucleotides agree with TRBD1. This CDR3 has 11 residues. J lost 6 bases, V lost 6 bases, and 1 base had no gene match. CDR3 region: CASRTGNGYTF. Here the CDR3 DNA reads TGTGCCAGCAGGACAGGGAATGGCTACACCTTC.

DNA of the CDR3: TGTGCCAGCAGCGAGACGCGGGCCTCAAATGGCTACACCTTC. It specifies CASSETRASNGYTF. The chain has TRBV7-2 and TRBJ1-2; D unresolved. V was trimmed by 5 bases and J by 6 bases, leaving 16 bases between them. Per germline, CDR1 SGHTA and CDR2 FQGNSA. This CDR3 has 14 amino acids.

The J gene is TRBJ2-2, the V gene TRBV4-2; D uncertain. This CDR3 comprises 14 residues. V dropped 0 bases and J dropped 6 bases, with 8 bases sitting between them. Looked up from germline, CDR1 is LGHNA and CDR2 is YNFKEQ. CDR3 DNA sequence: TGTGCCAGCAGCCAAGATAGCACGGCCGGGGAGCTGTTTTTT. Its protein is CASSQDSTAGELFF.

A single count supports this clonotype. This sequence joins TRBV7-2 and TRBJ2-1; the match to TRBD2 covers 8 bases. Germline CDR1 reads SGHTA; CDR2 reads FQGNSA. The CDR3 extends over 18 amino acids. Trimming removed 5 bases from V and 7 bases from J; junction bases left unmatched: 19. The CDR3 region is CASSLLTGGPVGSNEQFF. The CDR3 DNA is TGTGCCAGCAGCCTACTAACGGGAGGGCCCGTGGGATCAAATGAGCAGTTCTTC.